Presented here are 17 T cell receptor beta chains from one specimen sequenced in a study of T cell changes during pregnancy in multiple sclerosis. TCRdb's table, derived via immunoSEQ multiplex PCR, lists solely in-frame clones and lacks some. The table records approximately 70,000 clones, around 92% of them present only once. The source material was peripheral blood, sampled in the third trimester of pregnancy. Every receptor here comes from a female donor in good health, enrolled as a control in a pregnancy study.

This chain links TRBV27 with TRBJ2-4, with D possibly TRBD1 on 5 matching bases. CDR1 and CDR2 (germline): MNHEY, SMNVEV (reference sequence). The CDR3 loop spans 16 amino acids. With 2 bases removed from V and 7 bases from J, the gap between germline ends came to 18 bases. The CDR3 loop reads CASSLTGPGLSNIQYF. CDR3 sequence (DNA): TGTGCCAGCAGTTTAACAGGCCCTGGCCTAAGTAACATTCAGTACTTC.

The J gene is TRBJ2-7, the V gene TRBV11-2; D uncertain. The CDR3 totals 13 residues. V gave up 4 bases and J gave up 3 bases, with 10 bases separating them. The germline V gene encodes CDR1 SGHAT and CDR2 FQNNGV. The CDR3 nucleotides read TGTGCCAGCAGCTCTACTCAGGACTACGAGCAGTACTTC. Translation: CASSSTQDYEQYF.

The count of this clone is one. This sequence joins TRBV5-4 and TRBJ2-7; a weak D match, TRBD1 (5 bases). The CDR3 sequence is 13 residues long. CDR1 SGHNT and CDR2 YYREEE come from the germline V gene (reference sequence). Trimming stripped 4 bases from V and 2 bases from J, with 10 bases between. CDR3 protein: CASSAGSPYEQYF. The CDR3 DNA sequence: TGTGCCAGCAGCGCAGGGTCCCCCTACGAGCAGTACTTC. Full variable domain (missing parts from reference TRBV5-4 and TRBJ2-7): ETGVTQSPTHLIKTRGQQVTLRCSSQSGHNTVSWYQQALGQGPQFIFQYYREEENGRGNFPPRFSGLQFPNYSSELNVNALELDDSALYLCASSAGSPYEQYFGPGTRLTVT.

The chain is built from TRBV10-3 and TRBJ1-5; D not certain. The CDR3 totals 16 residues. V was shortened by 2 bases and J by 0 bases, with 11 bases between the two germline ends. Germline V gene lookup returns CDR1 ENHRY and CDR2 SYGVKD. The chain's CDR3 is CAISETEVLSNQPQHF. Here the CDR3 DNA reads TGTGCCATCAGTGAGACAGAAGTGCTTAGCAATCAGCCCCAGCATTTT.

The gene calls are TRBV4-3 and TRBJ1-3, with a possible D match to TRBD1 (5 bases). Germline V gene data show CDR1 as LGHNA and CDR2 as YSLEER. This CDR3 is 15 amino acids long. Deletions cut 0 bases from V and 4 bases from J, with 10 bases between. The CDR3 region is CASSQDGAGGNTIYF. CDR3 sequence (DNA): TGCGCCAGCAGCCAAGACGGAGCAGGGGGAAACACCATATATTTT.

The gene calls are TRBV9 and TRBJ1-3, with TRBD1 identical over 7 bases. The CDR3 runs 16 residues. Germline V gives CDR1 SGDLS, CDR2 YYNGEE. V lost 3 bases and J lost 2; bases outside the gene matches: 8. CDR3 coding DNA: TGTGCCAGCAGCGCCATCGACAGGGATGCTGGAAACACCATATATTTT. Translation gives CASSAIDRDAGNTIYF.

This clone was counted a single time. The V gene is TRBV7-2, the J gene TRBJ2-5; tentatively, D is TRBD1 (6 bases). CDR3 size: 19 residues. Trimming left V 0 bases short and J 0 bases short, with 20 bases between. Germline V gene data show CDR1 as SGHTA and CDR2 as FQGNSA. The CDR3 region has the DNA TGTGCCAGCAGCTTAGCCCCCCCAACGACAGGCGTGAACCAAGAGACCCAGTACTTC. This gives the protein CASSLAPPTTGVNQETQYF.

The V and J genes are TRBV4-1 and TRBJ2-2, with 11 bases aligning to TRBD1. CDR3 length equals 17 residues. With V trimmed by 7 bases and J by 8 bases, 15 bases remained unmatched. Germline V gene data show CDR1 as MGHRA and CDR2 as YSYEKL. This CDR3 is CASTRVLGQGAFGELFF. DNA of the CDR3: TGCGCCAGCACCAGGGTTTTAGGACAGGGGGCGTTTGGGGAGCTGTTTTTT.

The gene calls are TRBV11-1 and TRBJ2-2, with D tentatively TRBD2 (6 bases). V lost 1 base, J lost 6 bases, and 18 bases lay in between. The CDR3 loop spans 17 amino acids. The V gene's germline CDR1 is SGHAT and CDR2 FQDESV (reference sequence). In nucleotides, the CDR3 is TGTGCCAGCAGCTTAGGATTTGGGAGGTCCCAACCCGGGGAGCTGTTTTTT. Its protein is CASSLGFGRSQPGELFF. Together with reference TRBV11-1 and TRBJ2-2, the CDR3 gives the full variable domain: EAEVAQSPRYKITEKSQAVAFWCDPISGHATLYWYRQILGQGPELLVQFQDESVVDDSQLPKDRFSAERLKGVDSTLKIQPAELGDSAMYLCASSLGFGRSQPGELFFGEGSRLTVL.

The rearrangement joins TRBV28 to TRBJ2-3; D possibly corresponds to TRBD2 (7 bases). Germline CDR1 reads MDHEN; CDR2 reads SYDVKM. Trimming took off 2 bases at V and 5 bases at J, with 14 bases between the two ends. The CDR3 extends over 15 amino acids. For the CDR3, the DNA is TGTGCCAGCAGTTTAGGTGGCGGGGGCCGAGATACGCAGTATTTT. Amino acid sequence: CASSLGGGGRDTQYF.

The CDR3 sequence: CASSLQRGAVTDTQYF. The CDR3 DNA sequence: TGTGCCAGCAGCTTACAGCGGGGGGCCGTAACAGATACGCAGTATTTT. The chain links TRBV11-2 to TRBJ2-3, with 9 bases that match TRBD2. Germline V gene data show CDR1 as SGHAT and CDR2 as FQNNGV. The CDR3 loop spans 16 amino acids. The V and J ends lost 2 bases and 3 bases, in that order; junction bases with no gene match: 6.

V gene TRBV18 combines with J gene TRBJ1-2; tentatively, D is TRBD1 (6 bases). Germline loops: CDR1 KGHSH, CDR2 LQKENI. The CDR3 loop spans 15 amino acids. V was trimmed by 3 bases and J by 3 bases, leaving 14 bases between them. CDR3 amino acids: CASSPTAGADYGYTF. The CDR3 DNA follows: TGTGCCAGCTCACCCACCGCGGGGGCGGACTATGGCTACACCTTC.

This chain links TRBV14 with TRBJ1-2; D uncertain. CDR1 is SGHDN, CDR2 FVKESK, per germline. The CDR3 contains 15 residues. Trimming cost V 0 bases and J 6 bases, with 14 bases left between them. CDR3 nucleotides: TGTGCCAGCAGCCAAGACATGACGGGAGGTCATGGCTACACCTTC. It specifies CASSQDMTGGHGYTF.

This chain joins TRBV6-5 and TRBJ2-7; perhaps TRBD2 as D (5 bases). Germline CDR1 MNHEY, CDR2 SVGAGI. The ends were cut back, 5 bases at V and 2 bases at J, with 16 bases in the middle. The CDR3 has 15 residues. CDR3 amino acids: CASSRGSNPTYEQYF. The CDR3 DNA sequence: TGTGCCAGCAGTCGAGGGTCTAATCCTACCTACGAGCAGTACTTC.

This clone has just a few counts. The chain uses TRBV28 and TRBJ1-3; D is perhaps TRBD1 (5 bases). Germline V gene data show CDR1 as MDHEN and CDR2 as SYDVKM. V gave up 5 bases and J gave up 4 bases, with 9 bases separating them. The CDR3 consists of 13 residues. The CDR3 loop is CASSGGTGNTIYF. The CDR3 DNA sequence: TGTGCCAGCAGTGGGGGGACCGGAAACACCATATATTTT.

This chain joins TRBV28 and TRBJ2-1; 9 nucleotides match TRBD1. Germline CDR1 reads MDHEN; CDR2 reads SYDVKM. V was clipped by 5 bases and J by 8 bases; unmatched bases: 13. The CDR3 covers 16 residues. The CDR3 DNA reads TGTGCCAGCAGTCCTCCGGGACAGGGCCTGTCGGATGAGCAGTTCTTC. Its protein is CASSPPGQGLSDEQFF.

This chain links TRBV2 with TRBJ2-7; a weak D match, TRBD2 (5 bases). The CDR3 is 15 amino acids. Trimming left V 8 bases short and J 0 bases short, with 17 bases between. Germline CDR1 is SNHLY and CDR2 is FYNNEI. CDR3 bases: TGTGCCAGCGTCGGACTTCCAAAGAGCTCCTACGAGCAGTACTTC. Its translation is CASVGLPKSSYEQYF.